One and the same sample provided the 24 T cell receptor beta chains below, sequenced in a study of somatic mutations in cytotoxic T cells in rheumatoid arthritis. The method was immunoSEQ multiplex PCR; TCRdb's version includes in-frame clones alone and lacks a portion of them. Of almost 3,000 clones listed, roughly nine tenths are singletons. The sequencing sample was made of CD8+ T cells sorted from blood. The receptors were gathered from a woman aged 60-70 years with rheumatoid arthritis.

V gene TRBV28 combines with J gene TRBJ2-3; TRBD2 matches at 13 bases. The junction had 13 bases not matched to a gene; V was cut back by 3 bases and J by 1 base. This CDR3 is 20 amino acids long. Germline V gene lookup returns CDR1 MDHEN and CDR2 SYDVKM. The CDR3 region is CASSFPARGGLAGRTDTQYF. For the CDR3, the DNA is TGTGCCAGCAGTTTCCCCGCCAGGGGGGGACTAGCGGGACGCACAGATACGCAGTATTTT.

CDR3 loop: CASSQDLSGYNEQFF. The CDR3 bases are TGCGCCAGCAGCCAAGATCTTTCAGGATACAATGAGCAGTTCTTC. The chain has TRBV4-3 and TRBJ2-1, with D unresolved. The V end lost 0 bases, the J end lost 4 bases, and 10 bases lay between the germline ends. This CDR3 comprises 15 residues. The germline CDR1 and CDR2 sequences are LGHNA and YSLEER.

The chain carries TRBV7-9 and TRBJ1-4; possible D gene TRBD1, 6 bases. Trimming removed 8 bases from V and 7 bases from J, with 11 bases in between. Germline CDR1 is SEHNR and CDR2 is FQNEAQ (reference sequence). This CDR3 has 12 residues. The CDR3 DNA follows: TGTGCCAGCGGGGGCTCTGGTGAAAAACTGTTTTTT. Translation: CASGGSGEKLFF.

The chain employs TRBV2 and TRBJ1-1; 7 bases are a match to TRBD1. J was trimmed by 1 base and V by 7 bases; bases with no gene match: 15. Germline V gene lookup returns CDR1 SNHLY and CDR2 FYNNEI. The CDR3 covers 17 residues. The CDR3 loop is CASTLAAGGRKNTEAFF. CDR3 bases: TGTGCCAGCACCTTAGCTGCAGGGGGGCGAAAGAACACTGAAGCTTTCTTT.

The chain links TRBV28 to TRBJ1-4; 7 bases align to TRBD1. Germline CDR1 MDHEN, CDR2 SYDVKM. CDR3 length: 14 residues. The J segment lost 5 bases and the V segment lost 2 bases, leaving 2 bases of the junction unmatched. In DNA, the CDR3 is TGTGCCAGCAGTTTAAGGGGGCCGAATGAAAAACTGTTTTTT. Translation: CASSLRGPNEKLFF.

The chain uses TRBV2 and TRBJ2-7, with 11 bases fitting TRBD1. V shed 6 bases and J 2 bases; nucleotides not matched to a gene: 3. CDR1 and CDR2 (germline): SNHLY, FYNNEI. The length of the CDR3 is 14 residues. The CDR3 bases are TGTGCCAGCAGCACGGGACAGGGGGCCTACGAGCAGTACTTC. This encodes CASSTGQGAYEQYF.

V and J are TRBV6-5 and TRBJ1-1; D remains unclear. The germline V and J ends were trimmed by 0 bases and 2 bases, with 10 bases remaining between them. The CDR3 extends over 15 amino acids. Per germline, CDR1 MNHEY and CDR2 SVGAGI. CDR3: CASSYSTRGNTEAFF. In nucleotides, the CDR3 is TGTGCCAGCAGTTACTCGACTCGAGGTAACACTGAAGCTTTCTTT.

A single count supports this clone. The J gene is TRBJ2-1, the V gene TRBV18; 7 nucleotides align to TRBD2. This CDR3 region has 14 residues. Germline V CDR1 and CDR2: KGHSH, LQKENI. Trimming at V came to 6 bases and at J to 8 bases, leaving 10 bases not matched to a gene. CDR3 amino acids: CASSSPAGMDEQFF. Here the CDR3 DNA reads TGTGCCAGCTCCTCGCCAGCGGGGATGGATGAGCAGTTCTTC.

The rearrangement uses TRBV5-1 and TRBJ2-5; no clear D. Germline V gives CDR1 SGHRS, CDR2 YFSETQ. V was pared by 3 bases and J by 5 bases, with 8 bases between. CDR3 length equals 12 residues. The chain's CDR3 is CASSYAGETQYF. In DNA form, the CDR3 reads TGCGCCAGCAGCTACGCCGGGGAGACCCAGTACTTC.

This clone showed up just a few times. The chain couples TRBV5-6 to TRBJ1-1, with D maybe TRBD1 (6 bases). V lost 4 bases and J lost 0, with 19 bases in between. This CDR3 spans 17 amino acids. Germline V gene sequence: CDR1 SGHDT, CDR2 YYEEEE. DNA of the CDR3: TGTGCCAGCAGCCCAGAACACAGAGGGGGTGTGAACACTGAAGCTTTCTTT. This gives the protein CASSPEHRGGVNTEAFF.

V usage is TRBV4-3 and J usage is TRBJ2-1; D possibly corresponds to TRBD1 (6 bases). The CDR3 is 17 amino acids. Germline V gives CDR1 LGHNA, CDR2 YSLEER. The ends were cut back, 5 bases at V and 4 bases at J, with 21 bases in the middle. The chain's CDR3 is CASSSGRGGGAYNEQFF. CDR3 sequence (DNA): TGCGCCAGCAGCTCGGGCAGGGGTGGGGGAGCTTACAATGAGCAGTTCTTC.

V and J are TRBV27 and TRBJ2-7; 9 bases are a match to TRBD1. Germline assignment: CDR1 MNHEY and CDR2 SMNVEV (reference sequence). This CDR3 spans 14 amino acids. V was pared by 3 bases and J by 4 bases, with 4 bases of the junction left unmatched. DNA of the CDR3: TGTGCCAGCAGTTTCGGGACAGGGTTTTACGAGCAGTACTTC. Protein product: CASSFGTGFYEQYF.

Concerning this clone itself: This sample also contains other DNA sequences that code for the same CDR3. The chain has TRBV28 and TRBJ1-6; TRBD1 matches at 9 bases. The V and J ends lost 4 bases and 13 bases, in that order; junction bases with no gene match: 11. The length of the CDR3 is 15 residues. CDR1 is MDHEN, CDR2 SYDVKM, per germline. The CDR3 coding sequence is TGTGCCAGCAGTTCAGGGGACAGGGTCGAATCCCCCCTCCACTTT. This gives the protein CASSSGDRVESPLHF.

J is TRBJ2-1 and V is TRBV7-9, with 8 bases matching TRBD2. V trimming: 5 bases; J trimming: 8 bases; junction bases outside the gene matches: 8. The CDR3 runs 14 residues. From germline, CDR1 is SEHNR and CDR2 FQNEAQ (reference sequence). The CDR3 DNA follows: TGTGCCAGCAGCCCACCGGGGGGGAACTATGAGCAGTTCTTC. It yields the protein CASSPPGGNYEQFF.

The J gene is TRBJ1-1, the V gene TRBV6-5; a weak D match, TRBD1 (5 bases). CDR1 is MNHEY and CDR2 is SVGAGI in the germline V gene. Trimming pared 6 bases from V and 6 bases from J, leaving 14 bases between. The CDR3 sequence is 13 residues long. This CDR3 reads CASRSQGFSEAFF. In nucleotides, the CDR3 is TGTGCCAGCAGGTCCCAGGGATTTTCTGAAGCTTTCTTT.

The genes are TRBV7-9 and TRBJ2-1; D ambiguous. This CDR3 has 15 amino acids. Germline V gene lookup returns CDR1 SEHNR and CDR2 FQNEAQ (reference sequence). V was pared by 1 base and J by 5 bases, with 12 bases between. The CDR3 here is CASSLVSSSNNEQFF. In DNA form, the CDR3 reads TGTGCCAGCAGCTTAGTCTCCAGTTCAAACAATGAGCAGTTCTTC.

This clone has just a few counts. V usage is TRBV19 and J usage is TRBJ1-1, with D maybe TRBD1 (6 bases). Germline CDR1 reads LNHDA; CDR2 reads SQIVND (reference sequence). Trimming removed 3 bases from V and 0 bases from J, with 11 bases in between. This CDR3 contains 15 residues. The CDR3 sequence is CASSMDSPLNTEAFF. The CDR3 DNA sequence: TGTGCCAGTAGTATGGACAGCCCGTTGAACACTGAAGCTTTCTTT. The full variable domain, completed using reference TRBV19 and TRBJ1-1, is DGGITQSPKYLFRKEGQNVTLSCEQNLNHDAMYWYRQDPGQGLRLIYYSQIVNDFQKGDIAEGYSVSREKKESFPLTVTSAQKNPTAFYLCASSMDSPLNTEAFFGQGTRLTVV.

The CDR3 coding sequence is TGTGCCAGCAGCTTGGGTGCAGGGCCCTACAATGAGCAGTTCTTC. Its translation is CASSLGAGPYNEQFF. V and J are TRBV5-4 and TRBJ2-1, with D maybe TRBD1 (5 bases). This CDR3 is built from 15 residues. V was shortened by 0 bases and J by 2 bases, with 9 bases between the two germline ends. Per the germline V gene, CDR1 is SGHNT and CDR2 is YYREEE (reference sequence).

This clone has just one count. The J gene is TRBJ2-7, the V gene TRBV5-5, with D possibly TRBD2 on 6 matching bases. Per the germline V gene, CDR1 is SGHKS and CDR2 is YYEKEE (reference sequence). Between the trimmed V and J ends, which lost 4 bases and 0 bases, there was a span of 17 bases. The CDR3 contains 16 residues. The CDR3: CASSNPGGTDSYEQYF. Written as DNA, the CDR3 is TGTGCCAGCAGCAATCCCGGCGGGACCGACTCCTACGAGCAGTACTTC.

As for this clone: At one of its ends the junction is not consistent with the germline gene, which may arise from a read error. The V and J genes are TRBV5-1 and TRBJ2-5; 9 bases align to TRBD2. The CDR3 sequence is 16 residues long. The V gene's germline CDR1 is SGHRS and CDR2 YFSETQ. Here the CDR3 reads CACRASGLATLETQYF. The CDR3 bases are TGCGCCTGCAGGGCGTCGGGACTAGCTACGCTGGAGACCCAGTACTTC. The variable domain in full, with the rest retrieved from reference TRBV5-1 and TRBJ2-5, is KAGVTQTPRYLIKTRGQQVTLSCSPISGHRSVSWYQQTPGQGLQFLFEYFSETQRNKGNFPGRFSGRQFSNSRSEMNVSTLELGDSALYLCACRASGLATLETQYFGPGTRLLVL.

For this clone: Relative to the germline gene, one junction end is altered; a read error may explain this. This chain connects TRBV9 to TRBJ2-7, with 8 bases lining up with TRBD2. CDR3 length: 15 amino acids. Per the germline V gene, CDR1 is SGDLS and CDR2 is YYNGEE. CDR3 region: CASSVGTSPNYKQYF. The CDR3, as DNA: TGTGCCAGCAGCGTAGGGACTAGCCCAAACTACAAGCAGTACTTC.

The V call is TRBV6-6, the J call TRBJ2-7, with TRBD2 matching over 8 bases. Germline V gene sequence: CDR1 MNHNY, CDR2 SVGAGI (reference sequence). Trimming removed 8 bases from V and 5 bases from J; junction bases left unmatched: 14. The CDR3 is made up of 15 amino acids. CDR3 in DNA: TGTGCCAGCCATACGGCTGCGGGGGGAACCGACGAGCAGTACTTC. Translation: CASHTAAGGTDEQYF.

The chain joins TRBV5-4 to TRBJ2-3; D remains ambiguous. The length of the CDR3 is 15 residues. Trimming cost V 0 bases and J 2 bases, with 10 bases left between them. Germline V gene lookup returns CDR1 SGHNT and CDR2 YYREEE (reference sequence). CDR3 sequence: CASSLVEENTDTQYF. CDR3 sequence (DNA): TGTGCCAGCAGCTTGGTCGAGGAAAACACAGATACGCAGTATTTT.

The chain couples TRBV14 to TRBJ2-1, with D tentatively TRBD1 (5 bases). The CDR3 covers 18 residues. The V end lost 2 bases, the J end lost 3 bases, and 20 bases lay between the germline ends. Germline V gene data show CDR1 as SGHDN and CDR2 as FVKESK. CDR3 DNA sequence: TGTGCCAGCAGCCAAAGGGCCTGGGGCGGAACCCTCTACAATGAGCAGTTCTTC. Translated, it gives CASSQRAWGGTLYNEQFF.